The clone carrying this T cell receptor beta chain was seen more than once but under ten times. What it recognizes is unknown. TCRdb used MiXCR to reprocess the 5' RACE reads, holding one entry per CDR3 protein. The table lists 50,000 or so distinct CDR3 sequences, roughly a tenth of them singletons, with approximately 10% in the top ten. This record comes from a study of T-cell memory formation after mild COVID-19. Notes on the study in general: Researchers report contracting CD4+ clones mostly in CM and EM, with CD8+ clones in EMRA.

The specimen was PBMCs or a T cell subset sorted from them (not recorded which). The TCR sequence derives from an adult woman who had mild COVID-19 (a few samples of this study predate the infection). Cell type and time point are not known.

CDR3 nucleotides: TGTGCCAGAGGGGCCTCAGATACGCAGTATTTT. Translating it yields CARGASDTQYF. The V gene is TRBV2, the J gene TRBJ2-3; D perhaps matches TRBD1 (5 bases). Germline assignment: CDR1 SNHLY and CDR2 FYNNEI. The ends were cut back, 9 bases at V and 4 bases at J, with 8 bases in the middle. CDR3 size: 11 residues.